The 6 T cell receptor beta chains below were found in one sample sequenced in a study of OX40 agonist ivuxolimab in advanced cancers. Clones were read by immunoSEQ multiplex PCR, and TCRdb kept only the in-frame ones, dropping some. This repertoire shows about 17,000 clones, roughly four fifths found once; its top ten account for about 27%. The input for sequencing was CD4+ or CD8+ T cells sorted from blood, taken in a trial of the OX40 agonist ivuxolimab. These receptors were obtained from an adult with an advanced solid tumor such as melanoma, head and neck, liver or kidney cancer.

This clone was seen only a few times. The chain has TRBV29-1 and TRBJ1-2; 9 bases align to TRBD1. Germline CDR1 reads SQVTM; CDR2 reads ANQGSEA. This CDR3 is 13 amino acids long. V shed 4 bases, J shed 5 bases, and the junction held 5 bases outside the gene matches. CDR3: CSVVLGTGYGYTF. Written as DNA, the CDR3 is TGCAGCGTTGTGTTGGGGACAGGGTATGGCTACACCTTC.

The table lists this clone with a few counts. This chain joins TRBV11-1 and TRBJ1-2; weak D call: TRBD1 (5 bases). CDR1 and CDR2 from the germline V gene are SGHAT and FQDESV (reference sequence). The CDR3 is 14 residues long. Trimming took 3 bases from V and 4 from J, leaving 12 bases between them. The CDR3 nucleotides read TGTGCCAGCAGCTTTACAGGCTCGCCCTATGGCTACACCTTC. Translated: CASSFTGSPYGYTF.

This rearrangement joins TRBV5-4 to TRBJ2-2; 9 bases fit TRBD1. V lost 5 bases and J lost 3; bases outside the gene matches: 11. Germline assignment: CDR1 SGHNT and CDR2 YYREEE (reference sequence). CDR3 length: 17 amino acids. CDR3: CASRSSRDRDDTGELFF. In DNA form, the CDR3 reads TGTGCCAGCAGATCCAGCCGGGACAGGGACGACACCGGGGAGCTGTTTTTT.

The genes are TRBV4-2 and TRBJ2-5, with D possibly matching TRBD1 (7 bases). Trimming took 4 bases from V and 0 from J, leaving 12 bases between them. This CDR3 is built from 15 residues. CDR1 is LGHNA and CDR2 is YNFKEQ in the germline V gene. CDR3 region: CASSPGGTDQETQYF. DNA for the CDR3: TGTGCCAGCAGCCCAGGGGGGACTGACCAAGAGACCCAGTACTTC.

The chain has TRBV7-6 and TRBJ2-1; TRBD1 or TRBD2 may be the D gene (5 bases each). Germline V gives CDR1 SGHVS, CDR2 FNYEAQ. The V gene lost 3 bases and the J gene lost 9 bases, with 15 bases spanning the gap. The CDR3 spans 14 residues. This CDR3 is CASSFYGAAGEQFF. In DNA form, the CDR3 reads TGTGCCAGCAGCTTTTATGGGGCGGCGGGTGAGCAGTTCTTC.

The chain carries TRBV18 and TRBJ2-7; 9 positions match TRBD2. The germline gives CDR1 KGHSH, CDR2 LQKENI. Trimming took 2 bases from V and 1 from J; bases not matched to a gene: 15. The CDR3 length is 19 residues. The CDR3: CASSPSLGLAGLVSYEQYF. The CDR3 coding sequence is TGTGCCAGCTCACCATCTCTCGGGCTAGCGGGATTGGTATCCTACGAGCAGTACTTC.